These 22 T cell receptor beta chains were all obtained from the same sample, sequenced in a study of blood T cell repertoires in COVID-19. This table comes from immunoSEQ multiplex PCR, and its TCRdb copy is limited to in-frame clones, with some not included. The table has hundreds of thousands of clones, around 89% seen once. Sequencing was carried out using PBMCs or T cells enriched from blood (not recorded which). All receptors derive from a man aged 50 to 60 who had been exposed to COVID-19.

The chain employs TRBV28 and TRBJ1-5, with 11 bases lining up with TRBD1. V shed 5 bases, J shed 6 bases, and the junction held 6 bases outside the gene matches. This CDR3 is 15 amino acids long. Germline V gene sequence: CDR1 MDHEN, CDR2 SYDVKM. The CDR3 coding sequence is TGTGCCAGCAGTCCTGGGACAGGGGGTGGTCAGCCCCAGCATTTT. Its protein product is CASSPGTGGGQPQHF.

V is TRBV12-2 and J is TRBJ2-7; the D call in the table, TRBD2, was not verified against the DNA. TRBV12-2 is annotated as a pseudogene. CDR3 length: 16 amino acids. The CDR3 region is CASLVPGRDHSYEQYV. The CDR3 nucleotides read TGTGCAAGTCTGGTTCCCGGGCGGGACCACTCCTACGAGCAGTACGTC.

The CDR3 loop reads CASSQDNDRMGEQYF. The CDR3 DNA reads TGTGCCAGCAGCCAAGATAATGACAGGATGGGCGAGCAGTACTTC. V and J are TRBV3-1 (or the pseudogene TRBV3-2) and TRBJ2-7; the D gene is possibly TRBD1 (6 bases). This CDR3 comprises 15 residues. V lost 0 bases and J 6 bases, leaving 15 bases between the germline ends. From germline, CDR1 is LGHDT and CDR2 YNNKEL (reference sequence).

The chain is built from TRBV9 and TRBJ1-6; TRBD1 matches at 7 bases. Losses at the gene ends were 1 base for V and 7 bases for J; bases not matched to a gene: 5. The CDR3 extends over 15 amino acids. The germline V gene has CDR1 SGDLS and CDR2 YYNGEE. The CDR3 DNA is TGTGCCAGCAGCGTAAGGGGGCAGTTAAATTCACCCCTCCACTTT. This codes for CASSVRGQLNSPLHF.

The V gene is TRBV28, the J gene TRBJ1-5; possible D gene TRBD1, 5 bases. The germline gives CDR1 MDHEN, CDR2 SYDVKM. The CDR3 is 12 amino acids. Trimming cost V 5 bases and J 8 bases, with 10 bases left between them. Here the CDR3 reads CASSQIQEPQHF. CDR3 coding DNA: TGTGCCAGCAGTCAGATACAGGAGCCCCAGCATTTT.

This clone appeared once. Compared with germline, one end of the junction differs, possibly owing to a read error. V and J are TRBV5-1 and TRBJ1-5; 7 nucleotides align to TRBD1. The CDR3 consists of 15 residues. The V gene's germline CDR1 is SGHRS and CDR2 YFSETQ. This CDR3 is CASRLGTESNQPQHF. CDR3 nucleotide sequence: TGCGCCAGCAGATTGGGGACAGAGAGCAATCAGCCCCAGCATTTT.

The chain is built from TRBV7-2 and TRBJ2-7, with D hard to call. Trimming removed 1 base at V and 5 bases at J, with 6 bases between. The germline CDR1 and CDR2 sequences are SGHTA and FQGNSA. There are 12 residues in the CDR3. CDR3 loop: CASSLDSDEQYF. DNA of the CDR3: TGTGCCAGCAGCTTAGATTCAGACGAGCAGTACTTC.

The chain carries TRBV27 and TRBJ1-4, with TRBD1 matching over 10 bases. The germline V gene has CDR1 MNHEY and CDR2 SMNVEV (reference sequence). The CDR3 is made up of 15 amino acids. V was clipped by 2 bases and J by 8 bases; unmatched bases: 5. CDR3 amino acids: CASSLDRGRGEKLFF. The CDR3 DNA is TGTGCCAGCAGTTTAGACAGGGGGCGCGGGGAAAAACTGTTTTTT.

Here the CDR3 reads CASSLRRVTEAFF. The CDR3 coding sequence is TGTGCCAGCAGCTTAAGGCGGGTCACTGAAGCTTTCTTT. V is TRBV7-3 and J is TRBJ1-1; D unresolved. The CDR3 is 13 amino acids. Germline V gives CDR1 SGHTA, CDR2 FQGTGA. Trimming took 1 base from V and 4 from J, leaving 7 bases between them.

This chain's CDR3 is CASSRKTGLSSYEQYF. CDR3 in DNA: TGTGCCAGCAGCCGTAAAACAGGGTTGAGCTCCTACGAGCAGTACTTC. J is TRBJ2-7 and V is TRBV7-2, with D maybe TRBD1 (6 bases). V was cut by 5 bases and J by 0 bases, with 17 bases left in between. This CDR3 contains 16 residues. Germline V gene sequence: CDR1 SGHTA, CDR2 FQGNSA.

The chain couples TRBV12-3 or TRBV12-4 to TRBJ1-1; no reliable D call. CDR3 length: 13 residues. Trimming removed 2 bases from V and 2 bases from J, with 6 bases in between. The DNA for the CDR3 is TGTGCCAGCAGTTTATTAGAAAACACTGAAGCTTTCTTT. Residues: CASSLLENTEAFF.

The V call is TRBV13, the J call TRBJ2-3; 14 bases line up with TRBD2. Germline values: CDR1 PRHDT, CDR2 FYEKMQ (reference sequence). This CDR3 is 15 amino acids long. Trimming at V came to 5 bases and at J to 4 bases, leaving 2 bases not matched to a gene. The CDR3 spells CASSQTSGGADTQYF. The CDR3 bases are TGTGCCAGCAGCCAGACTAGCGGGGGGGCAGATACGCAGTATTTT. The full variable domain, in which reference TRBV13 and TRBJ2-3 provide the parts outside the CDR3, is AAGVIQSPRHLIKEKRETATLKCYPIPRHDTVYWYQQGPGQDPQFLISFYEKMQSDKGSIPDRFSAQQFSDYHSELNMSSLELGDSALYFCASSQTSGGADTQYFGPGTRLTVL.

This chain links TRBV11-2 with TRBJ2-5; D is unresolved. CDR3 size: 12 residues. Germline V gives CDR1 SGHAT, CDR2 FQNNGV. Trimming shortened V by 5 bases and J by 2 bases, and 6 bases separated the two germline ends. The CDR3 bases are TGTGCCAGCAGCCCGACTCAAGAGACCCAGTACTTC. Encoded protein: CASSPTQETQYF. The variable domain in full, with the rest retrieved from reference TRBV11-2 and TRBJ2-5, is EAGVAQSPRYKIIEKRQSVAFWCNPISGHATLYWYQQILGQGPKLLIQFQNNGVVDDSQLPKDRFSAERLKGVDSTLKIQPAKLEDSAVYLCASSPTQETQYFGPGTRLLVL.

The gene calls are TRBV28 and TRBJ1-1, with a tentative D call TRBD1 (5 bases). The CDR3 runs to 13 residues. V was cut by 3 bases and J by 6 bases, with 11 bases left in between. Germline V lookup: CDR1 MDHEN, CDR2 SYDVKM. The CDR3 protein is CASSFHRSAEAFF. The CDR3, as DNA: TGTGCCAGCAGTTTCCACAGGAGCGCTGAAGCTTTCTTT. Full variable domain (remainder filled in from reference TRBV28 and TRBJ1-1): DVKVTQSSRYLVKRTGEKVFLECVQDMDHENMFWYRQDPGLGLRLIYFSYDVKMKEKGDIPEGYSVSREKKERFSLILESASTNQTSMYLCASSFHRSAEAFFGQGTRLTVV.

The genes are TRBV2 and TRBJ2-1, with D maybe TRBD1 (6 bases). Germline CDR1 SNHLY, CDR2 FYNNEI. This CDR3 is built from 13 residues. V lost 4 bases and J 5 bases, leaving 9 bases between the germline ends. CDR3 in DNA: TGTGCCAGCAGTGGGGACACCGACAATGAGCAGTTCTTC. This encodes CASSGDTDNEQFF.

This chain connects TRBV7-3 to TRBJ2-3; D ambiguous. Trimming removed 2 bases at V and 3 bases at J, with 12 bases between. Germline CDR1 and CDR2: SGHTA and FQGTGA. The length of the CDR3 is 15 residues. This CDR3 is CASSLDRVGTDTQYF. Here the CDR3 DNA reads TGTGCCAGCAGCTTAGACCGGGTCGGAACAGATACGCAGTATTTT.

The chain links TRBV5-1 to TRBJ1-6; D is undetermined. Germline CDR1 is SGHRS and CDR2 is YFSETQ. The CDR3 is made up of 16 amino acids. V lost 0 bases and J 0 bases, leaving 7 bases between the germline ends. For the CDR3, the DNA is TGCGCCAGCAGCTTGGGTCCCCTCTCCTATAATTCACCCCTCCACTTT. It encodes CASSLGPLSYNSPLHF.

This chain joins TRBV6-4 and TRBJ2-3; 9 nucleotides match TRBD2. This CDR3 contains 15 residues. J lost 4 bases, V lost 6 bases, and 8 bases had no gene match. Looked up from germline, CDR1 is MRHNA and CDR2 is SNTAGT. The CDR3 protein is CASSETSGTADTQYF. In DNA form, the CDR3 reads TGTGCCAGCAGCGAGACTAGCGGAACTGCAGATACGCAGTATTTT.

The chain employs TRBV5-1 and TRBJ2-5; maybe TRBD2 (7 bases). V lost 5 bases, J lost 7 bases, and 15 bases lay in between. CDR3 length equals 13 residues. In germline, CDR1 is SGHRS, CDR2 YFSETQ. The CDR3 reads CASRGGGVGTQYF. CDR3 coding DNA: TGCGCCAGCAGAGGAGGGGGGGTCGGGACCCAGTACTTC.

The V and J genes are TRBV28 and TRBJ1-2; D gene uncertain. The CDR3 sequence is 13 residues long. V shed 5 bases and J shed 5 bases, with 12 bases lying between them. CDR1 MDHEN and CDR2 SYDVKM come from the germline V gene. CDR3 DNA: TGTGCCAGCAGTCCGACGCGGTTGTATGGCTACACCTTC. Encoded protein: CASSPTRLYGYTF.

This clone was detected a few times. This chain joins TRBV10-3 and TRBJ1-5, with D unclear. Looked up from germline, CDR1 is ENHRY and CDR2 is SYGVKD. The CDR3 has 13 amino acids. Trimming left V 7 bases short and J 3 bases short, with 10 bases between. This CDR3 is CAITQAPNQPQHF. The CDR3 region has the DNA TGTGCCATCACCCAGGCGCCCAATCAGCCCCAGCATTTT.

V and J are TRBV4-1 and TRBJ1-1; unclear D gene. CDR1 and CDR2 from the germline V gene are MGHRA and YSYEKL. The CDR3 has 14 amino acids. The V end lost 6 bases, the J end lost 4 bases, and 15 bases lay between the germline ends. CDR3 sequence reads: CASRREPYGTEAFF. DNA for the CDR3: TGCGCCAGCAGACGAGAGCCTTATGGCACTGAAGCTTTCTTT.